These T cell receptor beta chains were read from a single sample in a study of T cell responses to AZD1222 COVID-19 vaccine. Clones were sequenced by immunoSEQ multiplex PCR, and TCRdb holds only the in-frame ones, with some missing. The sample yields 79,000 or so clones, about nine tenths seen once. The sequenced sample was peripheral blood, obtained 28 days after the second AZD1222 dose. Receptor source: an adult who received the AZD1222 COVID-19 vaccine. The CDR3 runs from the conserved cysteine through the conserved F or W. D genes are given only for firm matches. Only part of the rows carry a size: once, few, many, or a class if the clone is expanded.

d_call	v_call	j_call	clone_size	cdr3_aa	cdr3_nt
-	TRBV4-1	TRBJ1-6	-	CASSQGQNPNSPLHF	TGCGCCAGCAGCCAAGGTCAAAATCCCAATTCACCCCTCCACTTT
TRBD2	TRBV28	TRBJ2-2	-	CASSLYPTSGGAGNTGELFF	TGTGCCAGCAGTTTATACCCGACTAGCGGGGGGGCCGGTAACACCGGGGAGCTGTTTTTT
TRBD1	TRBV6-5	TRBJ2-1	-	CASSPQGRAYNEQFF	TGTGCCAGCAGCCCACAGGGGCGGGCTTACAATGAGCAGTTCTTC
TRBD1	TRBV29-1	TRBJ1-2	once	CSPILFPQGTQANYGYTF	TGCAGCCCCATCTTGTTTCCACAGGGGACCCAAGCTAACTATGGCTACACCTTC
TRBD1	TRBV6-5	TRBJ1-1	once	CASMRDRGMNTEAFF	TGTGCCAGCATGAGGGACAGGGGGATGAACACTGAAGCTTTCTTT
-	TRBV4-1	TRBJ1-6	-	CASTTTTGSFGALYNSPLHF	TGCGCCAGCACCACAACGACGGGGTCTTTCGGAGCCCTTTATAATTCACCCCTCCACTTT
-	TRBV10-3	TRBJ1-1	-	CAIPQKNTEAFF	TGTGCCATCCCCCAGAAGAACACTGAAGCTTTCTTT
-	TRBV18	TRBJ1-4	-	CASCYGSTGMVATNEKLFF	TGTGCCAGCTGCTACGGCTCAACAGGGATGGTTGCAACTAATGAAAAACTGTTTTTT
TRBD1	TRBV19	TRBJ1-5	once	CASSWTGNQPQHF	TGTGCCAGTAGTTGGACAGGGAACCAGCCCCAGCATTTT
-	TRBV5-1	TRBJ1-1	once	CASSAGTTLEAFF	TGCGCCAGCAGCGCGGGGACAACCCTTGAAGCTTTCTTT
-	TRBV6-1	TRBJ2-2	-	CASSEVGSMGELFF	TGTGCCAGCAGTGAAGTGGGCAGTATGGGGGAGCTGTTTTTT
-	TRBV9	TRBJ1-2	once	CASSVGRSGFYTF	TGTGCCAGCAGCGTAGGAAGATCGGGGTTCTACACCTTC
TRBD2	TRBV28	TRBJ2-7	-	CASSTQRGALQYEQYF	TGTGCCAGCAGCACCCAGCGGGGGGCCCTACAATACGAGCAGTACTTC
-	TRBV6-2/TRBV6-3	TRBJ1-5	-	CASSWDGDQPQHF	TGTGCCAGCAGTTGGGACGGGGATCAGCCCCAGCATTTT
-	TRBV19	TRBJ1-1	-	CASTPRTGVERPNTEAFF	TGTGCCAGTACCCCCCGCACGGGCGTCGAACGTCCGAACACTGAAGCTTTCTTT
-	TRBV5-1	TRBJ2-2	-	CASSLASGSTGELFF	TGCGCCAGCAGCTTGGCGTCCGGGTCCACCGGGGAGCTGTTTTTT
-	TRBV5-4	TRBJ2-5	-	CASSPGQTSGTQYF	TGTGCCAGCAGCCCCGGACAGACGTCAGGGACCCAGTACTTC
-	TRBV15	TRBJ1-6	few	CATSTAGISTRSNSPLHF	TGTGCCACCAGCACCGCCGGGATTTCGACCAGGAGCAATTCACCCCTCCACTTT
-	TRBV18	TRBJ1-5	-	CASSPVPQGDSNQPQHF	TGTGCCAGCTCACCCGTACCTCAGGGCGATAGCAATCAGCCCCAGCATTTT
-	TRBV7-2	TRBJ1-1	-	CASSPMGGFHTEAFF	TGTGCCAGCAGCCCAATGGGGGGGTTCCACACTGAAGCTTTCTTT
-	TRBV6-2/TRBV6-3	TRBJ1-5	once	CASSPTAGYTNQPQHF	TGTGCCAGCAGTCCCACGGCCGGGTACACCAATCAGCCCCAGCATTTT
-	TRBV10-3	TRBJ1-5	-	CAISDRPDQPQHF	TGTGCCATCAGCGACAGGCCTGATCAGCCCCAGCATTTT
-	TRBV5-1	TRBJ2-5	-	CASSPQQETQYF	TGCGCCAGCAGCCCCCAACAAGAGACCCAGTACTTC
-	TRBV7-9	TRBJ1-1	few	CASSLQNTEAFF	TGTGCCAGCAGCTTACAGAACACTGAAGCTTTCTTT
TRBD1	TRBV27	TRBJ1-4	-	CASSLSGGVGKLFF	TGTGCCAGCAGTTTATCAGGGGGCGTGGGGAAACTGTTTTTT
TRBD1	TRBV2	TRBJ1-6	-	CASIKDRVNSPLHF	TGTGCCAGCATCAAAGACAGGGTTAATTCACCCCTCCACTTT
-	TRBV5-8	TRBJ2-7	-	CASSLSGLSYEQYF	TGTGCCAGCAGCTTGTCTGGGCTCTCCTACGAGCAGTACTTC
-	TRBV19	TRBJ1-2	-	CASSPNYGYTF	TGTGCCAGTAGTCCTAACTATGGCTACACCTTC
-	TRBV7-8	TRBJ1-1	-	CASSLWAAGVDTEAFF	TGTGCCAGCAGCTTATGGGCCGCAGGCGTAGACACTGAAGCTTTCTTT
-	TRBV4-1	TRBJ1-6	-	CASSQDNRVQPNSPLHF	TGCGCCAGCAGCCAAGATAATAGGGTACAGCCTAATTCACCCCTCCACTTT
TRBD2	TRBV19	TRBJ2-3	-	CASSITSGGTDTQYF	TGTGCCAGTAGTATCACTAGCGGGGGTACAGATACGCAGTATTTT
TRBD1	TRBV14	TRBJ1-1	few	CASSLATGLPRF	TGTGCCAGCAGCCTGGCGACAGGGCTCCCGCGCTTT
TRBD2	TRBV27	TRBJ2-7	-	CASSSPGSGGRGSYEQYF	TGTGCCAGCAGTTCCCCCGGTAGCGGGGGGCGCGGCTCCTACGAGCAGTACTTC
-	TRBV4-2	TRBJ2-3	-	CASSWDTQYF	TGTGCCAGCAGCTGGGATACGCAGTATTTT
-	TRBV5-1	TRBJ1-2	-	CASSAQGNYGYTF	TGCGCCAGCAGCGCGCAGGGGAACTATGGCTACACCTTC
TRBD2	TRBV6-2/TRBV6-3	TRBJ2-3	-	CASSYGWTSGASDTQYF	TGTGCCAGCAGTTATGGTTGGACTAGCGGTGCATCAGATACGCAGTATTTT
-	TRBV7-2	TRBJ2-1	-	CASSLERGEQFF	TGTGCCAGCAGCTTAGAAAGGGGTGAGCAGTTCTTC
-	TRBV27	TRBJ2-7	-	CASSLSGGLWQYF	TGTGCCAGCAGTTTATCCGGGGGGCTGTGGCAGTACTTC
TRBD1	TRBV2	TRBJ2-1	-	CASSVDRGEDEQFF	TGTGCCAGCAGTGTGGACAGGGGGGAGGATGAGCAGTTCTTC
-	TRBV5-4	TRBJ1-2	-	CASSLGHGGYTF	TGTGCCAGCAGCCTCGGACACGGGGGCTACACCTTC
-	TRBV6-1	TRBJ1-4	-	CASSEWGLGMGEKLFF	TGTGCCAGCAGTGAATGGGGGCTGGGGATGGGTGAAAAACTGTTTTTT
TRBD1	TRBV15	TRBJ1-5	-	CATSRDSPSGQGGNQPQHF	TGTGCCACCAGCAGAGATTCACCCAGCGGACAGGGAGGCAATCAGCCCCAGCATTTT
-	TRBV23-1	TRBJ1-5	few	CASSQSGQTDSNQPQHF	TGCGCCAGCAGTCAATCGGGGCAGACGGATAGCAATCAGCCCCAGCATTTT
-	TRBV7-2	TRBJ2-6	-	CASSLASGANVLTF	TGTGCCAGCAGCTTAGCGTCTGGGGCCAACGTCCTGACTTTC
TRBD1	TRBV29-1	TRBJ1-6	-	CSVGNGTGPYNSPLHF	TGCAGCGTTGGAAACGGGACAGGGCCCTATAATTCACCCCTCCACTTT
-	TRBV19	TRBJ2-5	-	CASSNGQGGAQYF	TGTGCCAGTAGTAATGGTCAGGGCGGGGCCCAGTACTTC
TRBD1	TRBV29-1	TRBJ1-3	-	CSVSGTVISGNTIYF	TGCAGCGTTTCTGGGACAGTGATCTCTGGAAACACCATATATTTT
-	TRBV9	TRBJ1-2	-	CASSVDSAYGYTF	TGTGCCAGCAGCGTTGACTCCGCCTATGGCTACACCTTC
-	TRBV19	TRBJ1-2	-	CASSISGAYYGYTF	TGTGCCAGTAGTATTTCAGGGGCTTACTATGGCTACACCTTC
-	TRBV28	TRBJ2-7	-	CASMRREVHEQYF	TGTGCCAGCATGAGAAGGGAGGTACACGAGCAGTACTTC
-	TRBV7-2	TRBJ1-5	-	CASSLMFGGGSPQHF	TGTGCCAGCAGCTTAATGTTCGGAGGGGGTTCGCCCCAGCATTTT
-	TRBV7-6	TRBJ1-3	-	CASSEQVSFGNTIYF	TGTGCCAGCAGCGAACAGGTGTCGTTTGGAAACACCATATATTTT
-	TRBV21-1	TRBJ1-5	-	CASSKNRGQPQHF	TGTGCCAGCAGCAAGAACAGGGGTCAGCCCCAGCATTTT
-	TRBV6-5	TRBJ2-5	-	CASGGHQETQYF	TGTGCCAGCGGGGGGCACCAAGAGACCCAGTACTTC
TRBD1	TRBV5-1	TRBJ2-2	-	CASSLDRVYTGELFF	TGCGCCAGCAGCCTAGACAGGGTATACACCGGGGAGCTGTTTTTT
-	TRBV4-1	TRBJ1-1	-	CASGQVREAFF	TGCGCCAGCGGGCAGGTAAGAGAAGCTTTCTTT
-	TRBV6-2/TRBV6-3	TRBJ2-3	-	CASSYSGGRDTQYF	TGTGCCAGCAGTTACTCGGGTGGGAGGGATACGCAGTATTTT